Listed below are T cell receptor beta chains from one sample, sequenced in a study of T cells in Graves' hyperthyroidism and ophthalmopathy. TCRdb re-analysed the multiplex PCR reads in MiXCR, keeping a single row per CDR3 protein. The sample shows about 480,000 distinct CDR3 sequences, about 15% of them seen only once. The sample consisted of blood. The source of these receptors is a woman aged 18 to 35 with Graves' hyperthyroidism. CDR3s include the opening cysteine and the closing phenylalanine or tryptophan. The D gene is left open where the match is weak. Size is stated for part of the rows, as once, few or many counts, or as a class when the clone is expanded.

TRBJ1-2	TRBV5-1	TRBD1	15	.	TGCGCCAGCAGCTTAGAAGTACAGGGGGACTATGGCTACACCTTC	CASSLEVQGDYGYTF
TRBJ1-2	TRBV12-3/TRBV12-4	.	12	.	TGTGCCAGCAGCTCGGACGCATATGGCTACACCTTC	CASSSDAYGYTF
TRBJ1-5	TRBV27	.	12	few	TGTGCCAGCAAAACAGGGAATCAGCCCCAGCATTTT	CASKTGNQPQHF
TRBJ2-3	TRBV15	.	14	many	TGTGCCACCAAGAAGGCCCGCCTCACAGATACGCAGTATTTT	CATKKARLTDTQYF
TRBJ1-3	TRBV12-3/TRBV12-4	TRBD1	15	.	TGTGCCAGCAGTTTGTGGGACAGCTCTGGAAACGCCATATATTTT	CASSLWDSSGNAIYF
TRBJ1-1	TRBV3-1	.	12	many	TGTGCCAGCAGCCAAGGGTACACTGAAGCTTTCTTT	CASSQGYTEAFF
TRBJ1-1	TRBV7-2	.	13	.	TGTGCCAGCAGCCCCGATAGAGGACGTGAAGCTTTCTTT	CASSPDRGREAFF
TRBJ2-7	TRBV4-1	.	16	few	TGCGCCAGCAGCCAAGAGTTGCGGGACCCTTACTACGAGCAGTACTTC	CASSQELRDPYYEQYF
TRBJ2-1	TRBV5-1	.	16	.	TGCGCCAGCAGCTTCTCTGGGAGGACATGGGGGAATGAGCAGTTCTTC	CASSFSGRTWGNEQFF
TRBJ1-2	TRBV6-2/TRBV6-3	TRBD1	14	.	TGTGCCAGCAGTAGAACAGGGGAGGTCGGCGGCTACACCTTC	CASSRTGEVGGYTF
TRBJ1-5	TRBV5-1	.	15	many	TGCGCCAGCAGCCCTGGAGTGGTTCGGGATCAGCCCCAGCATTTT	CASSPGVVRDQPQHF
TRBJ2-7	TRBV30	TRBD1	13	few	TGTGCCTGGAGCGAAACGACAGGGTACGAGCAGTACTTC	CAWSETTGYEQYF
TRBJ1-2	TRBV9	.	19	many	TGTGCCAGCAGCGTAGGGAGTGTGCAGAGGCCGAGTGGTAGCTATGGCTACACCTTC	CASSVGSVQRPSGSYGYTF